These T cell receptor beta chains were read from a single sample in a study of technical replicates of blood from a few donors. Produced via immunoSEQ multiplex PCR; TCRdb's table is partial and in-frame only. The data contain about 75,000 clones, 97% of them singletons. The sequenced sample consisted of T cells isolated from PBMCs. The receptor set was obtained from a human donor in good health. The CDR3 runs from the conserved cysteine through the conserved F or W. The D gene is left open where the match is weak. The size field is filled for only some rows; it gives once, few, many or a size class.

clone_size d_call j_call v_call cdr3_aa cdr3_nt
- - TRBJ2-3 TRBV4-3 CASSQELGTDTQYF TGCGCCAGCAGCCAAGAGTTAGGCACAGATACGCAGTATTTT
- - TRBJ2-5 TRBV15 CATSSRGAGTGETQYF TGTGCCACCAGCTCCCGTGGGGCGGGAACGGGGGAGACCCAGTACTTC
- - TRBJ1-5 TRBV19 CASSNLNQPQHF TGTGCCAGTAGTAACTTAAATCAGCCCCAGCATTTT
- TRBD2 TRBJ2-2 TRBV10-1 CASSEYPSSGSGTGELFF TGCGCCAGCAGTGAGTACCCCTCTAGCGGGAGTGGCACCGGGGAGCTGTTTTTT
- TRBD2 TRBJ2-7 TRBV2 CASSEFVSGRDEQYF TGTGCCAGCAGTGAATTTGTTAGCGGGAGGGACGAGCAGTACTTC
- - TRBJ2-7 TRBV6-5 CASQTGYGTYEQYF TGTGCCTCTCAAACAGGGTATGGAACCTACGAGCAGTACTTC
- - TRBJ1-3 TRBV9 CASSAGGLTGNTIYF TGTGCCAGCAGCGCGGGGGGGCTAACTGGAAACACCATATATTTT
once TRBD1 TRBJ1-1 TRBV9 CASSGYKGQGNTEAFF TGTGCCAGCAGCGGATATAAGGGACAGGGGAACACTGAAGCTTTCTTT
- - TRBJ1-5 TRBV7-9 CASSLNENQPQHF TGTGCCAGCAGCTTAAATGAGAATCAGCCCCAGCATTTT
- TRBD2 TRBJ2-7 TRBV5-6 CASSLITSEDYEQYF TGTGCCAGCAGCCTAATAACTAGCGAGGACTACGAGCAGTACTTC
- TRBD2 TRBJ2-1 TRBV7-3 CASSLSAGVVWNEQFF TGTGCCAGCAGCTTATCGGCGGGAGTTGTATGGAATGAGCAGTTCTTC
- TRBD1 TRBJ1-2 TRBV27 CASRGDSRAYGYTF TGTGCCAGCAGAGGGGACAGTAGAGCGTATGGCTACACCTTC
once - TRBJ1-2 TRBV14 CASSHDNRYGYTF TGTGCCAGCAGCCATGACAACCGATATGGCTACACCTTC
- TRBD1 TRBJ2-7 TRBV4-2 CASSQDRGLREQYF TGTGCCAGCAGCCAAGACAGGGGGCTTCGTGAGCAGTACTTC
once TRBD2 TRBJ2-3 TRBV5-4 CASSLVPSGFTDTQYF TGTGCCAGCAGCCTGGTCCCTAGCGGTTTCACAGATACGCAGTATTTT
- - TRBJ1-5 TRBV4-1 CASSLVRKAQPQHF TGCGCCAGCAGCCTTGTCCGAAAAGCTCAGCCCCAGCATTTT
- - TRBJ2-1 TRBV11-3 CASSLGASYNEQFF TGTGCCAGCAGCTTAGGGGCGTCCTACAATGAGCAGTTCTTC
- TRBD1 TRBJ1-2 TRBV27 CASSLSRDRAYYGYTF TGTGCCAGCAGTTTATCTAGGGACAGGGCCTACTATGGCTACACCTTC
- - TRBJ2-7 TRBV5-1 CASSLTGGNSYEQYF TGCGCCAGCAGCTTGACTGGCGGGAACTCCTACGAGCAGTACTTC
- - TRBJ2-1 TRBV21-1 CASSQSERFYSYNEQFF TGTGCCAGCAGTCAATCTGAGCGGTTCTACTCCTACAATGAGCAGTTCTTC
once TRBD1 TRBJ2-1 TRBV6-5 CASSYSRTGRNEQFF TGTGCCAGCAGTTACTCCAGGACAGGGAGGAATGAGCAGTTCTTC
- - TRBJ1-4 TRBV25-1 CASKGFGGSNEKLFF TGTGCCAGCAAGGGGTTCGGCGGGAGCAATGAAAAACTGTTTTTT
- TRBD1 TRBJ2-5 TRBV5-8 CASSLEGQQETQYF TGTGCCAGCAGCTTGGAGGGACAGCAAGAGACCCAGTACTTC
once - TRBJ2-1 TRBV30 CAWSPQLHSYNEQFF TGTGCCTGGAGCCCCCAACTACACTCCTACAATGAGCAGTTCTTC
- TRBD1 TRBJ2-7 TRBV27 CASSSGPGQGLYEQYF TGTGCCAGCAGTTCGGGACCGGGACAGGGCTTGTACGAGCAGTACTTC